The clone carrying this T cell receptor beta chain came up many times. Amplified TCR beta CDR3 regions came from RNA transcripts. HTBI primers were used for first-round RT-PCR of the TCR CDR3. In TCRdb, the multiplex PCR reads were re-called with MiXCR into one record per CDR3 protein. The data contain some 400,000 distinct CDR3 sequences, roughly 13% of them singletons. The PBMCs had their origin in 10 ml of fresh peripheral blood. This sample stems from a study of T cells in Graves' hyperthyroidism and ophthalmopathy. This CDR3 has 17 amino acids. Germline CDR1 is SGHAT and CDR2 is FQDESV (reference sequence). With 5 bases clipped from V and 2 bases from J, the junction kept 12 bases outside the gene matches.

This TCR derives from a woman aged 55-70 years with Graves' hyperthyroidism. This chain connects TRBV11-1 to TRBJ2-7, with TRBD1 identical over 10 bases. Sample: blood. The DNA of the CDR3 is TGTGCCAGCAGCCCACCGGACAGGGGGGCCTCCACCTACGAGCAGTACTTC. This sequence encodes CASSPPDRGASTYEQYF.